This T cell receptor (beta chain) was found in a study of T cell responses to AZD1222 COVID-19 vaccine (dated by TCRdb to the early 2020s). For the wider study: AZD1222 recipients whose second dose came at about 4 weeks and those whose second dose came at about 12 weeks were combined into one group, since spike-specific TCR depth and breadth did not differ between the two schedules. Trial participants were enrolled by age into 18-55, 56-69 and 70-plus year subgroups, with roughly 160, 29 and 62 TCR-sequenced participants respectively. TCR sequencing was performed for some 250 trial participants, of whom about 210 were given two doses of AZD1222 and around 26 were given two doses of MenACWY control vaccine.

The germline V gene provides CDR1 MDHEN and CDR2 SYDVKM. The CDR3 starts with the cysteine, ends with the phenylalanine, and has 15 residues. Just CDR3 DNA is preserved here, 45 bases in frame from base 1. At the junction V is shortened by 5 bases and J by 3 bases, with 17 bases in between. The time point label here, explained by the study, means: baseline before first vaccination. The vaccinee samples were drawn from two UK trials, COV001 and COV002, one of which was a single-blind randomized controlled phase 2/3 trial testing AZD1222 (ChAdOx1 nCoV-19) in healthy adults. For TCRbeta chain sequencing, PBMC samples were collected from trial participants at day 0 and at day 28 after the second dose. The CDR3 regions of human TCRbeta chains were analyzed by immunosequencing. Processing in the source paper ran as follows. TCRs in the repertoires were matched against a reference library of SARS-CoV-2-specific TCRs that had been generated with the MIRA antigen-specificity platform. Breadth meant the fraction of unique TCRs that were SARS-CoV-2-associated, whereas depth meant the fraction of total T cells that were SARS-CoV-2-associated. Using the MIRA data, every spike-specific TCR was mapped to the spike region that the TCR reacted to and assigned to either a CD4 or a CD8 class. Log10-transformed breadth and depth values were compared by one-way ANOVA with Sidak's multiple comparisons tests. The table was pulled from immuneACCESS by TCRdb, which kept in-frame rearrangements only. Such tables lose some clones; where checked, under half of the loss comes from unresolved V genes, and the rest has no known cause. Clone size and V and J calls were adopted from that table, with D and trimming inferred from the DNA. In all, the sample holds approximately 70,000 clones, and about nine tenths of those were seen once. The ten biggest clones cover roughly 2.7% of the sample.

A single count supports this clone. The antigen this receptor binds is unknown. Base qualities are missing; no much larger clone stands one base away. Overall study outcomes, separate from this receptor: Vaccine-associated CD4 TCRs spanned the whole spike protein, with dominant responses in regions 160-218 and 743-854. In the small 56-69-year group, the increase in depth fell short of significance, most likely because of low power. After two AZD1222 doses, both the breadth and the depth of spike-specific TCRs were significantly higher than at day 0 and than in MenACWY recipients. Only six or seven AZD1222 recipients were SARS-CoV-2 seropositive at baseline, limiting conclusions about previously exposed vaccinees. Epitopes outside the regions mutated in the B.1.351 and B.1.1.7 variants were reportedly recognized by nearly half of the unique spike-specific TCRs. Because no samples from the day 14 peak response were available, repertoires could be characterized only after the peak T cell response. Most participants were white British and females outnumbered males, and the authors suggested that clonal diversity may have been underestimated.

The chain links TRBV28 with TRBJ2-7; the D gene is possibly TRBD2, with 7 bases matching. Sequences were derived from peripheral blood, sampled on day 0 of AZD1222 vaccination. The clonotype was recovered from an adult in good health. This receptor carries the CDR3 CASSPRARGGYEQYF. The DNA sequence reads TGTGCCAGCAGTCCCCGGGCGAGGGGGGGCTACGAGCAGTACTTC.